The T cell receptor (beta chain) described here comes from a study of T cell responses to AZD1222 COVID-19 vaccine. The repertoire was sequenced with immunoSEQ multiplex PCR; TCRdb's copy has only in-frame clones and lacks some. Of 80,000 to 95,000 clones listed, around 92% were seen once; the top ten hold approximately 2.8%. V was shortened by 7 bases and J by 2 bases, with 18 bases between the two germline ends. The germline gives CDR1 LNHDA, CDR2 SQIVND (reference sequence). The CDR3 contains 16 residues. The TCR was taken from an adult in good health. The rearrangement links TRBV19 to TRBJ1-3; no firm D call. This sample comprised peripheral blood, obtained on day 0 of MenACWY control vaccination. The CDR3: CASTEDMAPAGNTIYF. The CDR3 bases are TGTGCCAGTACCGAGGATATGGCCCCTGCTGGAAACACCATATATTTT. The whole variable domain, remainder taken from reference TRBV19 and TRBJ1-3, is DGGITQSPKYLFRKEGQNVTLSCEQNLNHDAMYWYRQDPGQGLRLIYYSQIVNDFQKGDIAEGYSVSREKKESFPLTVTSAQKNPTAFYLCASTEDMAPAGNTIYFGEGSWLTVV.